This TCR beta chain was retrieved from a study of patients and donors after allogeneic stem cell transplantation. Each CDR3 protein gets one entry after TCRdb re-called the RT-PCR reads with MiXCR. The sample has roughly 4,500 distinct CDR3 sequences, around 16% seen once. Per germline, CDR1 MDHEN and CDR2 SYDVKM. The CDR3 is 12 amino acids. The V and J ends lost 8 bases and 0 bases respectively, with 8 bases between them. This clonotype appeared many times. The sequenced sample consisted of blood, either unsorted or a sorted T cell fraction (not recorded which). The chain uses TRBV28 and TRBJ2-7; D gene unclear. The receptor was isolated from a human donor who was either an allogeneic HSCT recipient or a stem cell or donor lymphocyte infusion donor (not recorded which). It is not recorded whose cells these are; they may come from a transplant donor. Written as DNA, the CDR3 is TGTGCCAGCGAGATGGGCTCCTACGAGCAGTACTTC. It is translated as CASEMGSYEQYF.